The T cell receptor beta chain described here comes from a study of naive and memory T cell subsets. Cells stained for CD3, CD4, CD8, CD45RA and CD27 were sorted into four subsets. Points from the study as a whole: Findings for naive and memory subsets could not be checked against ground truth. Clonotypes are single alpha or beta chains, not paired receptors.

Both TRBC1 and TRBC2 were covered by a beta constant-region primer of two equimolar oligonucleotides. Four rounds of PCR amplified the ligated cDNA using nested alpha and beta constant-region primers plus SP2. MiXCR, applied by TCRdb to the UMI-ligation and nested PCR reads, yields one record per CDR3 protein. The table has a few thousand distinct CDR3 sequences, roughly 5% seen once. This clonotype was seen many times. Its antigen is still unknown. The specimen was CD4+ TEMRA cells from blood. Subset of the sample: effector memory re-expressing CD45RA, CD45RA+ CD27-. The receptor's source is a human donor in good health.

This chain's CDR3 is CSAPQIAGGEQYF. The CDR3 nucleotides are TGCAGTGCTCCGCAGATAGCGGGAGGCGAGCAGTACTTC. The chain couples TRBV20-1 to TRBJ2-7, with TRBD2 identical over 10 bases. V lost 5 bases to trimming and J lost 6 bases; unmatched junction nucleotides: 7. The germline V gene encodes CDR1 DFQATT and CDR2 SNEGSKA (reference sequence). This CDR3 has 13 residues.